These 18 T cell receptor beta chains originate from one sample sequenced in a study of T-cell memory formation after mild COVID-19 (dated by TCRdb to about 2021). Receptor libraries were prepared by 5' RACE. The run used an Illumina NovaSeq 6000. TCRdb trimmed the raw reads at Q25, called clones with MiXCR and kept productive beta chains. When rows share a CDR3 protein, they turn into one entry using the most common DNA and genes. This sample has approximately 210,000 distinct CDR3 sequences in its table, and about 10% of those were observed once. The ten largest clones represent less than 4% of the sample. Source material: PBMCs or a T cell subset sorted from them (not recorded which). The receptors stem from a man in his late teens or twenties who had mild COVID-19 (a few samples of this study predate the infection). The sample titles of this study are shuffled in the database, so cell type and time point are left out; the donor was told from shared clones.

The chain carries TRBV2 and TRBJ1-1, with D unresolved. The CDR3 is 12 amino acids. Germline V lookup: CDR1 SNHLY, CDR2 FYNNEI. Trimming stripped 4 bases from V and 5 bases from J, with 8 bases between. This CDR3 is CASSGLGTEAFF. The CDR3, as DNA: TGTGCCAGCAGTGGTTTAGGGACTGAAGCTTTCTTT.

This clonotype was recorded at least ten times. The genes are TRBV11-2 and TRBJ2-6; D call uncertain. Trimming left V 5 bases short and J 0 bases short, with 11 bases between. This CDR3 spans 16 amino acids. Germline values: CDR1 SGHAT, CDR2 FQNNGV. CDR3 nucleotides: TGTGCCAGCAGCCGACGCAGGTTCTCTGGGGCCAACGTCCTGACTTTC. This codes for CASSRRRFSGANVLTF.

This clonotype came up a few times. CDR3: CASSFKGVNTEAFF. CDR3 coding DNA: TGCGCCAGCAGCTTCAAGGGAGTAAACACTGAAGCTTTCTTT. The chain links TRBV5-1 to TRBJ1-1; D gene uncertain. Germline loops: CDR1 SGHRS, CDR2 YFSETQ. The CDR3 totals 14 residues. The V and J ends lost 2 bases and 2 bases respectively, with 10 bases between them.

This clonotype was recorded a few times. The chain uses TRBV20-1 and TRBJ2-3, with D tentatively TRBD1 or TRBD2 (5 bases each). CDR1 is DFQATT and CDR2 is SNEGSKA in the germline V gene (reference sequence). The CDR3 consists of 15 residues. The V end lost 2 bases, the J end lost 4 bases, and 16 bases lay between the germline ends. The CDR3 coding sequence is TGCAGTGCTAGAAAACACACGGGGCCACCAGATACGCAGTATTTT. Protein product: CSARKHTGPPDTQYF.

The chain joins TRBV7-2 to TRBJ2-3; D is undetermined. Trimming took off 1 base at V and 7 bases at J, with 6 bases between the two ends. CDR1 SGHTA and CDR2 FQGNSA come from the germline V gene. This CDR3 is 12 amino acids long. CDR3 nucleotide sequence: TGTGCCAGCAGCTTAGTCGTAAATACGCAGTATTTT. Its protein product is CASSLVVNTQYF. The full variable domain, completed using reference TRBV7-2 and TRBJ2-3, is GAGVSQSPSNKVTEKGKDVELRCDPISGHTALYWYRQSLGQGLEFLIYFQGNSAPDKSGLPSDRFSAERTGGSVSTLTIQRTQQEDSAVYLCASSLVVNTQYFGPGTRLTVL.

This clonotype has just a few counts. The chain joins TRBV7-2 to TRBJ2-3; D might be TRBD2 (6 bases). In germline, CDR1 is SGHTA, CDR2 FQGNSA. Trimming took off 3 bases at V and 1 base at J, with 14 bases between the two ends. CDR3 length: 16 residues. This CDR3 is CASSLPPGLRTDTQYF. The CDR3 bases are TGTGCCAGCAGCTTGCCTCCGGGACTTCGCACAGATACGCAGTATTTT.

The chain combines TRBV2 with TRBJ1-3; no definite D call. V dropped 5 bases and J dropped 0 bases, with 11 bases sitting between them. The V gene's germline CDR1 is SNHLY and CDR2 FYNNEI. The CDR3 is 15 residues long. In nucleotides, the CDR3 is TGTGCCAGCAGTTACAGCAGTTTCTCTGGAAACACCATATATTTT. It yields the protein CASSYSSFSGNTIYF. Full variable domain (rest looked up from reference TRBV2 and TRBJ1-3): EPEVTQTPSHQVTQMGQEVILRCVPISNHLYFYWYRQILGQKVEFLVSFYNNEISEKSEIFDDQFSVERPDGSNFTLKIRSTKLEDSAMYFCASSYSSFSGNTIYFGEGSWLTVV.

This clonotype came up a few times. The CDR3 reads CASSTRASGVETQYF. In DNA, the CDR3 is TGTGCCAGCAGCACGAGGGCCTCTGGAGTGGAGACCCAGTACTTC. The chain employs TRBV7-2 and TRBJ2-5; maybe TRBD2 (5 bases). The CDR3 contains 15 residues. V was trimmed by 5 bases and J by 5 bases, leaving 18 bases between them. Germline CDR1 is SGHTA and CDR2 is FQGNSA.

This clonotype was observed a handful of times. This chain uses TRBV3-1 with TRBJ2-2; 7 nucleotides agree with TRBD1. The CDR3 length is 15 residues. Germline values: CDR1 LGHDT, CDR2 YNNKEL (reference sequence). Trimming cost V 2 bases and J 4 bases; bases outside gene matches: 4. The DNA for the CDR3 is TGTGCCAGCAGCCAAAGGGGGCAGCCCACCGGGGAGCTGTTTTTT. This codes for CASSQRGQPTGELFF. Full variable domain (rest looked up from reference TRBV3-1 and TRBJ2-2): DTAVSQTPKYLVTQMGNDKSIKCEQNLGHDTMYWYKQDSKKFLKIMFSYNNKELIINETVPNRFSPKSPDKAHLNLHINSLELGDSAVYFCASSQRGQPTGELFFGEGSRLTVL.

This clonotype was observed a few times. V and J are TRBV5-5 and TRBJ2-1, with TRBD1 matching 7 bases. V shed 4 bases and J 12 bases; nucleotides not matched to a gene: 13. Germline assignment: CDR1 SGHKS and CDR2 YYEKEE (reference sequence). There are 14 residues in the CDR3. The DNA of the CDR3 is TGTGCCAGCAGCGTTCCGGGACAGTTGAATCCGCAGTTCTTC. Its protein product is CASSVPGQLNPQFF.

The rearrangement joins TRBV6-5 to TRBJ1-2, with D maybe TRBD1 (6 bases). The CDR3 covers 11 residues. Trimming removed 6 bases from V and 7 bases from J, with 9 bases in between. CDR1 and CDR2 from the germline V gene are MNHEY and SVGAGI. This CDR3 reads CASSPGAGYTF. DNA for the CDR3: TGTGCCAGCAGCCCGGGGGCTGGCTACACCTTC.

This clonotype was picked up a small number of times. V and J are TRBV18 and TRBJ2-6; D not certain. CDR3 length: 15 residues. V lost 5 bases and J 2 bases, leaving 10 bases between the germline ends. CDR1 and CDR2 from the germline V gene are KGHSH and LQKENI. The CDR3 DNA reads TGTGCCAGCTCAATGTCTTGGACTGGGGCCAACGTCCTGACTTTC. As protein: CASSMSWTGANVLTF.

The CDR3 sequence: CASSPSGDQPQHF. CDR3 DNA: TGCGCCAGCAGCCCCAGCGGCGATCAGCCCCAGCATTTT. This chain links TRBV5-1 with TRBJ1-5, with D uncertain. This CDR3 is built from 13 residues. The V and J ends lost 4 bases and 5 bases respectively, with 10 bases between them. Per the germline V gene, CDR1 is SGHRS and CDR2 is YFSETQ.

This clonotype was recorded a few times. This chain links TRBV20-1 with TRBJ2-1; 9 nucleotides match TRBD2. This CDR3 has 14 amino acids. Germline CDR1 DFQATT, CDR2 SNEGSKA (reference sequence). V gave up 6 bases and J gave up 3 bases; unmatched junction bases: 6. CDR3 amino acids: CSATSGGIYNEQFF. The CDR3 region has the DNA TGCAGTGCGACAAGCGGGGGGATCTACAATGAGCAGTTCTTC.

This clonotype was observed a few times. This sequence joins TRBV3-1 and TRBJ2-1, with TRBD2 identical over 9 bases. CDR1 and CDR2 from the germline V gene are LGHDT and YNNKEL (reference sequence). The V gene end was trimmed by 2 bases and the J gene end by 9 bases; junction bases not matched to a gene: 8. The CDR3 has 15 residues. The CDR3 nucleotides read TGTGCCAGCAGCCAACTGCGACTAGCGGCCGGTGAGCAGTTCTTC. Protein: CASSQLRLAAGEQFF.

V usage is TRBV9 and J usage is TRBJ1-6; possibly TRBD1 for D (5 bases). CDR1 is SGDLS and CDR2 is YYNGEE in the germline V gene. Trimming stripped 0 bases from V and 9 bases from J, with 7 bases between. This CDR3 contains 13 residues. CDR3 protein: CASSVGRGSPLHF. DNA of the CDR3: TGTGCCAGCAGCGTAGGTAGGGGTTCACCCCTCCACTTT. Together with reference TRBV9 and TRBJ1-6, the CDR3 gives the full variable domain: DSGVTQTPKHLITATGQRVTLRCSPRSGDLSVYWYQQSLDQGLQFLIQYYNGEERAKGNILERFSAQQFPDLHSELNLSSLELGDSALYFCASSVGRGSPLHFGNGTRLTVT.

The genes are TRBV28 and TRBJ1-5; TRBD1 might be the D (5 bases). Germline CDR1 reads MDHEN; CDR2 reads SYDVKM. This CDR3 comprises 13 residues. Trimming took 10 bases from V and 4 from J, leaving 14 bases between them. DNA of the CDR3: TGTGCCACCAGGGTTTCCTTAAATCAGCCCCAGCATTTT. Protein: CATRVSLNQPQHF.

The chain joins TRBV6-5 to TRBJ2-1, with D perhaps matching TRBD2 (6 bases). The length of the CDR3 is 15 residues. Trimming removed 8 bases from V and 0 bases from J, with 14 bases in between. Germline assignment: CDR1 MNHEY and CDR2 SVGAGI. The CDR3 DNA follows: TGTGCCAGCCGCAGAGCGGACTACTCCTACAATGAGCAGTTCTTC. This translates into CASRRADYSYNEQFF.